This T cell receptor beta chain was sequenced for a study of cytomegalovirus exposure and HLA in healthy donors. Study in general: In a later analysis, the roughly 120 validation repertoires were reported to have used the same platform as the 650 to 800 first-cohort repertoires. Study outcomes and limitations: The study recorded over 150 TCR beta chains that were cytomegalovirus-associated. The tendency of first-cohort TCR clusters to co-occur in the 110 or so validation repertoires emerged from a later analysis. Across donors, most TCRs were seen rarely, yet some public ones were widespread.

This CDR3 has 14 amino acids. The germline V and J ends were trimmed by 2 bases and 7 bases, with 12 bases remaining between them. Germline V gene sequence: CDR1 MDHEN, CDR2 SYDVKM. TCRdb's copy holds only in-frame clones and misses some; the assay was immunoSEQ multiplex PCR. Among about 220,000 clones, more than 75% were seen once, and the ten largest hold 2.5% to 3%. Turning to this clone: The antigen is unknown.

Sequenced: PBMCs. This receptor was identified in a man younger than 30 in good health and CMV-seronegative. V and J are TRBV28 and TRBJ1-5; D may be TRBD1 (5 bases). The DNA for the CDR3 is TGTGCCAGCAGTTTAGTCGGGGGAAACCAGCCCCAGCATTTT. This translates into CASSLVGGNQPQHF.